This T cell receptor (beta chain) was captured by sequencing in a study of blood T cell repertoires in COVID-19. Germline V gene lookup returns CDR1 MNHNY and CDR2 SVGAGI (reference sequence). V shed 6 bases, J shed 3 bases, and the junction held 6 bases outside the gene matches. The length of the CDR3 is 16 residues. Authors' processing steps: For nucleated cells, counts were estimated from reference gene primer amplification. Produced via immunoSEQ multiplex PCR; TCRdb's table is partial and in-frame only. For V, J and clone size, that table is used; D and trimming come from the DNA. Of 250,000 to 300,000 clones listed, around 90% are singletons. The table lists this clone with a count of one. Enrollees, about 18 to 95 years old, lived in fewer than 25 US areas. Participant reports of clinical history set cohort assignment.

This sequence was found in a middle-aged woman with acute COVID-19. Sequenced: PBMCs or T cells enriched from blood (not recorded which). This chain uses TRBV6-6 with TRBJ1-5; 12 bases are a match to TRBD1. The CDR3 reads CASSRGQGANNQPQHF. Here the CDR3 DNA reads TGTGCCAGCAGCCGGGGACAGGGGGCTAACAATCAGCCCCAGCATTTT.